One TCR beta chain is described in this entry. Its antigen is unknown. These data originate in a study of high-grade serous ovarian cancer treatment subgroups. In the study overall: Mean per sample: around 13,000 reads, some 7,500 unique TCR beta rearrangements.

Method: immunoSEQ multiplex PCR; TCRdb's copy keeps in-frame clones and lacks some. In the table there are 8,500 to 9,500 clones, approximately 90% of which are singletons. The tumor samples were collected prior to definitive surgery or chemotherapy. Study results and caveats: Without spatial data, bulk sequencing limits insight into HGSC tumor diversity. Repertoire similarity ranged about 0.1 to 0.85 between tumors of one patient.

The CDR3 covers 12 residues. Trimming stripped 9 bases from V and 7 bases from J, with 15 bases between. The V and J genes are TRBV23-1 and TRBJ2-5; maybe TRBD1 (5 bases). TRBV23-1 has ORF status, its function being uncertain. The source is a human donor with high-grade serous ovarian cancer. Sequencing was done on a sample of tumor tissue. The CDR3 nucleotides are TGCGCCAGTCCCGCCAGGGCTAGGACCCAGTACTTC. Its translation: CASPARARTQYF.